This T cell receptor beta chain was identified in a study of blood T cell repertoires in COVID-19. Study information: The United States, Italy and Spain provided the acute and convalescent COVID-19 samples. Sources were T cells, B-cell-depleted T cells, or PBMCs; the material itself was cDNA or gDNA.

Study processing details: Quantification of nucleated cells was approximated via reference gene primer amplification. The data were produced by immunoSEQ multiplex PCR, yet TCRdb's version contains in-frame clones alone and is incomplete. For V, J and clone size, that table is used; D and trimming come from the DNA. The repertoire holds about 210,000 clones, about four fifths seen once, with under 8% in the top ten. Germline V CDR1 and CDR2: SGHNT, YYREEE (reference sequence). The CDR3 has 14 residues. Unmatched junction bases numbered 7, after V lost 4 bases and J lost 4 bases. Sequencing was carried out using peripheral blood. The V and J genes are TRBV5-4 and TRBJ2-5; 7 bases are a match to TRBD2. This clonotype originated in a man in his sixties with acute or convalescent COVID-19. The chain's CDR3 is CASSPVSGGETQYF. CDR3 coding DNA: TGTGCCAGCAGCCCCGTATCGGGGGGAGAGACCCAGTACTTC.